This TCR beta chain appears in the sequencing data of a study of CD8+ T cells in alopecia areata. Study summary: The study gave tofacitinib for 6 to 18 months, then 6 months off drug.

Stated treatment: oral pan-JAK inhibitor, 5-10 mg twice daily. TCR sequencing used cDNA made by reverse transcription of extracted RNA. The assay was immunoSEQ multiplex PCR, and TCRdb's table has in-frame clones only and misses some. The sample consists of over 150,000 clones, 50% to 65% of them appearing once. Between the trimmed V and J ends, which lost 5 bases and 1 base, there was a span of 13 bases. CDR1 and CDR2 from the germline V gene are SGHRS and YFSETQ. CDR3 length equals 14 residues. The rearrangement joins TRBV5-1 to TRBJ2-7; D might be TRBD1 (8 bases). The TCR originated in a human donor with alopecia areata. This specimen was CD4+ T cells sorted from blood, taken at week 24, from a patient treated with tofacitinib. Here the CDR3 reads CASSKQGGSYEQYF. CDR3 DNA sequence: TGCGCCAGCAGTAAACAGGGGGGGTCCTACGAGCAGTACTTC.